One and the same sample provided the 22 T cell receptor beta chains below, sequenced in a study of blood T cells in healthy people across ages. The authors ran a second PCR of 7 to 11 cycles using a sample-barcoded 5' primer and a J-beta primer mix. TCRdb re-analysed the 5' RACE reads in MiXCR, keeping a single row per CDR3 protein. This sample has about 680,000 distinct CDR3 sequences; approximately 49% occur once, and the top ten carry under 35%. Input material: blood. All receptors come from a woman aged 55-70 years in good health.

This clonotype was counted between two and nine times. The V gene is TRBV12-5, the J gene TRBJ2-5; perhaps D is TRBD1 or TRBD2 (5 bases each). The CDR3 is made up of 14 amino acids. V was cut by 7 bases and J by 4 bases, with 16 bases left in between. Germline V gives CDR1 LGHNT, CDR2 FRNRAP. CDR3 protein: CASALSGTRETQYF. In DNA form, the CDR3 reads TGTGCTAGTGCCCTTTCCGGGACCCGAGAGACCCAGTACTTC. The variable domain in full, completed from reference TRBV12-5 and TRBJ2-5, reads DARVTQTPRHKVTEMGQEVTMRCQPILGHNTVFWYRQTMMQGLELLAYFRNRAPLDDSGMPKDRFSAEMPDATLATLKIQPSEPRDSAVYFCASALSGTRETQYFGPGTRLLVL.

This clonotype has a handful of counts. The chain carries TRBV25-1 and TRBJ2-7, with TRBD2 matching over 7 bases. With V trimmed by 1 base and J by 0 bases, 3 bases remained unmatched. Germline V gene data show CDR1 as MGHDK and CDR2 as SYGVNS. The CDR3 runs to 15 residues. CDR3: CASSEWGGSSYEQYF. DNA for the CDR3: TGTGCCAGCAGTGAATGGGGCGGGAGCTCCTACGAGCAGTACTTC.

The rearrangement joins TRBV13 to TRBJ2-5; 15 bases match TRBD2. Trimming at V came to 2 bases and at J to 11 bases, leaving 6 bases not matched to a gene. The CDR3 totals 15 residues. Germline V CDR1 and CDR2: PRHDT, FYEKMQ (reference sequence). CDR3 sequence reads: CASSLNGLAGGEQYF. In nucleotides, the CDR3 is TGTGCCAGCAGCTTAAACGGACTAGCGGGAGGGGAGCAGTACTTC.

The rearrangement uses TRBV20-1 and TRBJ2-3; 7 nucleotides agree with TRBD2. Germline CDR1 and CDR2: DFQATT and SNEGSKA (reference sequence). The CDR3 is made up of 14 amino acids. Trimming cost V 3 bases and J 2 bases; bases outside gene matches: 5. The CDR3 is CSARGSGTTDTQYF. In nucleotides, the CDR3 is TGCAGTGCTAGGGGGAGCGGGACCACAGATACGCAGTATTTT.

V gene TRBV15 combines with J gene TRBJ2-5; D call uncertain. Looked up from germline, CDR1 is LNHNV and CDR2 is YYDKDF (reference sequence). The length of the CDR3 is 13 residues. V was trimmed by 1 base and J by 4 bases, leaving 7 bases between them. The CDR3 sequence is CATSRGVGETQYF. The CDR3 nucleotides read TGTGCCACCAGCAGAGGGGTAGGAGAGACCCAGTACTTC.

The chain employs TRBV25-1 and TRBJ2-3; no clear D. This CDR3 contains 13 residues. CDR1 MGHDK and CDR2 SYGVNS come from the germline V gene. V lost 3 bases and J lost 3, with 7 bases in between. The CDR3, as DNA: TGTGCCAGCAGTGACCCCACTACAGATACGCAGTATTTT. Amino acids: CASSDPTTDTQYF.

The sample holds a few counts of this clonotype. The chain has TRBV4-1 and TRBJ2-5; 13 nucleotides match TRBD2. The CDR3 length is 15 residues. The ends lost 3 bases at V and 11 bases at J; junction bases unmatched: 9. CDR1 is MGHRA, CDR2 YSYEKL, per germline. For the CDR3, the DNA is TGCGCCAGCAGCCAGCGGACTAGCGGGAGCCATGAGCAGTACTTC. This translates into CASSQRTSGSHEQYF.

This sequence joins TRBV7-2 and TRBJ2-5; no clear D gene. The length of the CDR3 is 12 residues. The V gene lost 5 bases and the J gene lost 4 bases, with 8 bases spanning the gap. The germline V gene encodes CDR1 SGHTA and CDR2 FQGNSA. CDR3 loop: CASSPMAETQYF. CDR3 in DNA: TGTGCCAGCAGCCCCATGGCAGAGACCCAGTACTTC.

V gene TRBV4-2 combines with J gene TRBJ2-2, with D possibly matching TRBD1 (6 bases). Trimming removed 1 base at V and 7 bases at J, with 13 bases between. Germline V gene lookup returns CDR1 LGHNA and CDR2 YNFKEQ. The CDR3 extends over 15 amino acids. This chain's CDR3 is CASSQGTVGNGELFF. In nucleotides, the CDR3 is TGTGCCAGCAGCCAAGGGACAGTCGGGAACGGGGAGCTGTTTTTT.

V gene TRBV7-2 combines with J gene TRBJ2-5; 9 nucleotides agree with TRBD1. Judging by the DNA end, TRBJ2-7 fits better; the J call may be wrong. The CDR3 is made up of 15 amino acids. Per the germline V gene, CDR1 is SGHTA and CDR2 is FQGNSA. CDR3 in DNA: TGTGCCAGCAGCTTAGGGGGGACAGGGTTTTACGAGCAGTACTTC. Protein product: CASSLGGTGFYEQYF.

CDR3 in amino acids: CASSLRAGPTIDEQFF. CDR3 nucleotides: TGTGCCAGCAGCTTAAGGGCGGGACCGACAATTGACGAGCAGTTCTTC. V usage is TRBV7-2 and J usage is TRBJ2-1, with D tentatively TRBD2 (6 bases). The germline V gene has CDR1 SGHTA and CDR2 FQGNSA. This CDR3 region has 16 residues. V dropped 2 bases and J dropped 10 bases, with 21 bases sitting between them.

This clonotype was seen a handful of times. This chain connects TRBV9 to TRBJ1-1; D perhaps matches TRBD1 (6 bases). The V end lost 0 bases, the J end lost 1 base, and 7 bases lay between the germline ends. The CDR3 runs to 14 residues. Germline CDR1 reads SGDLS; CDR2 reads YYNGEE. DNA for the CDR3: TGTGCCAGCAGCGTAGAGGGGGAGAACACTGAAGCTTTCTTT. Residues: CASSVEGENTEAFF.

This clonotype was seen many times. The rearrangement joins TRBV6-1 to TRBJ2-1; TRBD2 agrees at 14 bases. Germline V CDR1 and CDR2: MNHNS, SASEGT. V trimming: 6 bases; J trimming: 0 bases; junction bases outside the gene matches: 7. The CDR3 is 18 residues long. CDR3 sequence (DNA): TGTGCCAGCAGAGCGGGACTAGCGGGAGACCCCTCCTACAATGAGCAGTTCTTC. As protein: CASRAGLAGDPSYNEQFF.

The CDR3 DNA reads as TGTGCCAGCAGTTTCCTTCGCGGGACGGAGTACTTC. Amino acids: CASSFLRGTEYF. The chain joins TRBV28 to TRBJ2-7, with D possibly TRBD2 on 6 matching bases. The V end lost 3 bases, the J end lost 11 bases, and 14 bases lay between the germline ends. Germline CDR1 and CDR2: MDHEN and SYDVKM. This CDR3 has 12 residues.

This chain links TRBV7-2 with TRBJ2-4; 8 bases align to TRBD2. V lost 2 bases and J lost 5; bases outside the gene matches: 8. Germline V gives CDR1 SGHTA, CDR2 FQGNSA. The CDR3 extends over 16 amino acids. CDR3 nucleotide sequence: TGTGCCAGCAGCTTACCGGGGGGGAAGAAAGAAAACATTCAGTACTTC. This sequence encodes CASSLPGGKKENIQYF.

The chain recombines TRBV27 with TRBJ2-7; D not resolved. The CDR3 is 11 residues long. Germline CDR1 reads MNHEY; CDR2 reads SMNVEV (reference sequence). Trimming left V 5 bases short and J 5 bases short, with 7 bases between. DNA of the CDR3: TGTGCCAGCAGTCCCGCCCACGAGCAGTACTTC. Its protein is CASSPAHEQYF.

The chain combines TRBV20-1 with TRBJ1-6, with D maybe TRBD1 (6 bases). Germline CDR1 and CDR2: DFQATT and SNEGSKA (reference sequence). V lost 2 bases to trimming and J lost 8 bases, with 13 bases between them. There are 14 residues in the CDR3. Written as DNA, the CDR3 is TGCAGTGCTAGACCCAACAGGGTGGATTCACCCCTCCACTTT. Its protein is CSARPNRVDSPLHF.

The J gene is TRBJ1-5, the V gene TRBV7-2; 7 bases are shared with TRBD1. CDR3 length equals 16 residues. Germline CDR1 reads SGHTA; CDR2 reads FQGNSA. V shed 0 bases and J 9 bases; nucleotides not matched to a gene: 11. The CDR3 coding sequence is TGTGCCAGCAGCTTAGCCTCCGGGACAGTCCGTCGGCCCCAGCATTTT. Its protein is CASSLASGTVRRPQHF.

This clonotype has only a few counts. The V call is TRBV7-2, the J call TRBJ2-4, with 14 positions matching TRBD2. The J segment lost 3 bases and the V segment lost 3 bases, leaving 10 bases of the junction unmatched. Germline V lookup: CDR1 SGHTA, CDR2 FQGNSA. The CDR3 length is 19 residues. The CDR3 region has the DNA TGTGCCAGCAGCTTCTACAGGAGACTAGCGGGAGGGGGCAAAAACATTCAGTACTTC. Residues: CASSFYRRLAGGGKNIQYF.

This clonotype was picked up a small number of times. The chain recombines TRBV29-1 with TRBJ1-2, with a possible D match to TRBD1 (5 bases). The V and J ends lost 7 bases and 3 bases respectively, with 9 bases between them. Germline V CDR1 and CDR2: SQVTM, ANQGSEA. The CDR3 runs 11 residues. The CDR3 DNA is TGCAGCGGGGGGACGGACTATGGCTACACCTTC. This encodes CSGGTDYGYTF. The variable domain in full, with the rest retrieved from reference TRBV29-1 and TRBJ1-2, is SAVISQKPSRDICQRGTSLTIQCQVDSQVTMMFWYRQQPGQSLTLIATANQGSEATYESGFVIDKFPISRPNLTFSTLTVSNMSPEDSSIYLCSGGTDYGYTFGSGTRLTVV.

This clonotype was recorded at least ten times. At one end, the junction sequence differs from germline, possibly due to a read error. This chain uses TRBV5-1 with TRBJ2-5; 7 nucleotides agree with TRBD1. Germline V CDR1 and CDR2: SGHRS, YFSETQ. This CDR3 region has 13 residues. The CDR3: CASSLDRRETQYF. CDR3 nucleotides: TGCGCCAGCAGTTTGGACAGGAGGGAGACCCAGTACTTC.

The rearrangement links TRBV9 to TRBJ2-3; 8 nucleotides align to TRBD2. Trimming cost V 0 bases and J 0 bases; bases outside gene matches: 3. CDR3 length: 16 residues. Germline CDR1 is SGDLS and CDR2 is YYNGEE. CDR3 protein: CASSVAAGASTDTQYF. DNA for the CDR3: TGTGCCAGCAGCGTAGCAGCGGGAGCTAGCACAGATACGCAGTATTTT.